Listed here are 20 T cell receptor beta chains from one sample, sequenced in a study of graft-versus-host responses after intestinal transplantation. TCRdb's table, derived via immunoSEQ multiplex PCR, lists solely in-frame clones and lacks some. Of roughly 120,000 clones in the sample, roughly 95% were seen once. No antigens are known for them. The specimen comprised unstimulated CD8+ T cells sorted from spleen or lymph node cells, sampled before intestinal transplant. The receptors come from a human donor who received an intestinal transplant.

The chain has TRBV6-5 and TRBJ2-3; D unclear. Per the germline V gene, CDR1 is MNHEY and CDR2 is SVGAGI. Trimming stripped 6 bases from V and 8 bases from J, with 12 bases between. The CDR3 covers 12 residues. The CDR3 loop is CASSHYGVTQYF. As DNA, the CDR3 is TGTGCCAGCAGCCACTACGGCGTTACGCAGTATTTT.

The genes are TRBV4-1 and TRBJ2-7; TRBD2 matches 7 bases. This CDR3 contains 14 residues. V was pared by 1 base and J by 7 bases, with 7 bases of the junction left unmatched. Germline CDR1 MGHRA, CDR2 YSYEKL. This chain's CDR3 is CASSQGAGADEQYF. CDR3 sequence (DNA): TGCGCCAGCAGCCAAGGGGCGGGAGCGGATGAGCAGTACTTC.

The gene calls are TRBV7-3 and TRBJ2-5; 11 bases match TRBD2. Germline CDR1 SGHTA, CDR2 FQGTGA. With 10 bases clipped from V and 5 bases from J, the junction kept 21 bases outside the gene matches. The length of the CDR3 is 18 residues. The chain's CDR3 is CAIFRDPRVAGGGETQYF. The CDR3 bases are TGTGCCATCTTCCGGGACCCGAGGGTAGCGGGAGGGGGGGAGACCCAGTACTTC.

The chain recombines TRBV5-6 with TRBJ2-7; possibly TRBD2 for D (6 bases). CDR3 length: 15 residues. Looked up from germline, CDR1 is SGHDT and CDR2 is YYEEEE. The germline V and J ends were trimmed by 0 bases and 4 bases, with 14 bases remaining between them. CDR3 protein: CASSLGVGGSYEQYF. The DNA of the CDR3 is TGTGCCAGCAGCTTGGGGGTGGGGGGAAGTTACGAGCAGTACTTC.

The gene calls are TRBV7-6 and TRBJ2-7; 11 bases are a match to TRBD1. The CDR3 length is 13 residues. The V gene end was trimmed by 4 bases and the J gene end by 6 bases; junction bases not matched to a gene: 2. Looked up from germline, CDR1 is SGHVS and CDR2 is FNYEAQ. CDR3 DNA: TGTGCCAGCAGCTCCGGGACAGGGGGCGAGCAGTACTTC. Translated: CASSSGTGGEQYF. Supplemented by reference TRBV7-6 and TRBJ2-7, the full variable domain reads GAGVSQSPRYKVTKRGQDVALRCDPISGHVSLYWYRQALGQGPEFLTYFNYEAQQDKSGLPNDRFSAERPEGSISTLTIQRTEQRDSAMYRCASSSGTGGEQYFGPGTRLTVT.

This rearrangement joins TRBV4-2 to TRBJ1-2; maybe TRBD1 (6 bases). Trimming removed 0 bases at V and 6 bases at J, with 17 bases between. Germline CDR1 is LGHNA and CDR2 is YNFKEQ. CDR3 length: 16 amino acids. CDR3 protein: CASSQEWTGGRNGYTF. The DNA of the CDR3 is TGTGCCAGCAGCCAAGAATGGACCGGGGGGCGTAATGGCTACACCTTC.

This clone was picked up one time. The V call is TRBV7-9, the J call TRBJ2-2; 14 bases agree with TRBD2. The length of the CDR3 is 16 residues. V dropped 7 bases and J dropped 6; count of bases not matched to a gene: 7. Germline V lookup: CDR1 SEHNR, CDR2 FQNEAQ (reference sequence). CDR3 in amino acids: CASIPGTSGRSGELFF. The CDR3 nucleotides are TGTGCCAGCATCCCCGGGACTAGCGGGAGATCCGGGGAGCTGTTTTTT.

The rearrangement joins TRBV5-1 to TRBJ2-7, with D possibly being TRBD2 (5 bases). The CDR3 is made up of 14 amino acids. Germline assignment: CDR1 SGHRS and CDR2 YFSETQ. V shed 2 bases and J shed 7 bases, with 16 bases lying between them. CDR3 sequence reads: CASSFGPGWREQYF. The CDR3 region has the DNA TGCGCCAGCAGCTTTGGTCCGGGATGGAGGGAGCAGTACTTC. Using reference TRBV5-1 and TRBJ2-7 for the parts outside the CDR3, the full variable domain is KAGVTQTPRYLIKTRGQQVTLSCSPISGHRSVSWYQQTPGQGLQFLFEYFSETQRNKGNFPGRFSGRQFSNSRSEMNVSTLELGDSALYLCASSFGPGWREQYFGPGTRLTVT.

The chain uses TRBV11-2 and TRBJ2-7; the D is unclear. Germline-derived CDR1 and CDR2 are SGHAT and FQNNGV. Deletions cut 1 base from V and 2 bases from J, with 6 bases between. The CDR3 sequence is 13 residues long. The CDR3 DNA reads as TGTGCCAGCAGCTTAGGCTTGACCTACGAGCAGTACTTC. It specifies CASSLGLTYEQYF.

This sequence joins TRBV27 and TRBJ2-2; a possible D gene is TRBD2 (5 bases). The CDR3 runs to 15 residues. Between the trimmed V and J ends, which lost 5 bases and 2 bases, there was a span of 12 bases. Germline CDR1 and CDR2: MNHEY and SMNVEV (reference sequence). The CDR3, as DNA: TGTGCCAGCAGTCAAACTAGGACTAACACCGGGGAGCTGTTTTTT. Protein sequence: CASSQTRTNTGELFF.

This chain joins TRBV7-8 and TRBJ2-7; weak D call: TRBD2 (5 bases). The CDR3 length is 15 residues. Trimming stripped 2 bases from V and 0 bases from J, with 11 bases between. Per the germline V gene, CDR1 is SGHVS and CDR2 is FQNEAQ. CDR3 DNA sequence: TGTGCCAGCAGCTTACTAGCAAGGAGCTCCTACGAGCAGTACTTC. Translated: CASSLLARSSYEQYF. Drawing the rest from reference TRBV7-8 and TRBJ2-7, the complete variable domain is GAGVSQSPRYKVAKRGQDVALRCDPISGHVSLFWYQQALGQGPEFLTYFQNEAQLDKSGLPSDRFFAERPEGSVSTLKIQRTQQEDSAVYLCASSLLARSSYEQYFGPGTRLTVT.

The V gene is TRBV6-1, the J gene TRBJ2-1; 8 nucleotides align to TRBD1. The CDR3 is 14 residues long. J was trimmed by 7 bases and V by 8 bases; bases with no gene match: 10. Germline lookup yields CDR1 MNHNS and CDR2 SASEGT. The CDR3 bases are TGTGCCAGCCAGAACAGGGGGAGGATGAATGAGCAGTTCTTC. Protein product: CASQNRGRMNEQFF.

This clone has only one observation. V is TRBV28 and J is TRBJ1-1; D is undetermined. Trimming took off 7 bases at V and 1 base at J, with 10 bases between the two ends. The V gene's germline CDR1 is MDHEN and CDR2 SYDVKM. The CDR3 consists of 13 residues. The chain's CDR3 is CASKSTWNTEAFF. CDR3 sequence (DNA): TGTGCCAGCAAGTCGACGTGGAACACTGAAGCTTTCTTT.

The chain recombines TRBV14 with TRBJ1-1; 7 bases align to TRBD1. CDR3 size: 13 residues. The V gene end was trimmed by 2 bases and the J gene end by 4 bases; junction bases not matched to a gene: 1. Germline values: CDR1 SGHDN, CDR2 FVKESK. CDR3 sequence: CASSQRTGTEAFF. CDR3 DNA: TGTGCCAGCAGCCAACGGACAGGCACTGAAGCTTTCTTT.

The chain links TRBV4-2 to TRBJ2-7, with 9 bases aligning to TRBD2. Germline V gene lookup returns CDR1 LGHNA and CDR2 YNFKEQ. V lost 3 bases to trimming and J lost 4 bases; unmatched junction nucleotides: 10. The CDR3 runs to 16 residues. For the CDR3, the DNA is TGTGCCAGCAGCCAGTGGGAGGGGACTAGCTCTTACGAGCAGTACTTC. This codes for CASSQWEGTSSYEQYF.

The V gene is TRBV13, the J gene TRBJ1-5; possibly TRBD1 for D (6 bases). V shed 3 bases and J shed 15 bases, with 18 bases lying between them. Germline loops: CDR1 PRHDT, CDR2 FYEKMQ (reference sequence). CDR3 size: 13 residues. The CDR3 reads CASSFRRDTGLHF. The CDR3 nucleotides are TGTGCCAGCAGCTTCCGCCGGGACACCGGTTTGCATTTT. Full variable domain (outside the CDR3, taken from reference TRBV13 and TRBJ1-5): AAGVIQSPRHLIKEKRETATLKCYPIPRHDTVYWYQQGPGQDPQFLISFYEKMQSDKGSIPDRFSAQQFSDYHSELNMSSLELGDSALYFCASSFRRDTGLHFGDGTRLSIL.

This chain connects TRBV27 to TRBJ1-4, with D unresolved. Germline loops: CDR1 MNHEY, CDR2 SMNVEV (reference sequence). The CDR3 extends over 14 amino acids. V lost 10 bases to trimming and J lost 7 bases, with 19 bases between them. As DNA, the CDR3 is TGTGCCACCTCGACCTTATGGGGATTTGAAAAACTGTTTTTT. Translated, it gives CATSTLWGFEKLFF.

V is TRBV5-1 and J is TRBJ2-1; TRBD2 matches at 9 bases. J was trimmed by 12 bases and V by 1 base; bases with no gene match: 11. From germline, CDR1 is SGHRS and CDR2 YFSETQ. The CDR3 has 15 residues. The CDR3 region is CASSLWPLAGWGQFF. The CDR3 DNA follows: TGCGCCAGCAGCTTGTGGCCGCTAGCGGGGTGGGGGCAGTTCTTC.

This chain links TRBV28 with TRBJ1-1; 7 nucleotides line up with TRBD1. The trim removed 8 bases at V and 6 bases at J, leaving 12 bases unmatched. The CDR3 is made up of 14 amino acids. CDR1 is MDHEN, CDR2 SYDVKM, per germline. The CDR3 region has the DNA TGTGCCAGCGAAACAGGGGCGGACTATGCTGAAGCTTTCTTT. Protein product: CASETGADYAEAFF.

The chain combines TRBV18 with TRBJ1-5; D remains unclear. This CDR3 has 14 residues. The ends were cut back, 1 base at V and 5 bases at J, with 9 bases in the middle. CDR1 and CDR2 (germline): KGHSH, LQKENI. The CDR3 nucleotides read TGTGCCAGCTCACCACTGAGGTCTCATCAGCCCCAGCATTTT. This translates into CASSPLRSHQPQHF.